Each of the 11 T cell receptor beta chains below was sequenced from the same sample in a study of T-cell memory formation after mild COVID-19. TCRdb reanalysed the 5' RACE reads using MiXCR and keeps one entry per CDR3 protein. The table records fewer than 450,000 distinct CDR3 sequences, over 20% of them present only once. The source material was PBMCs or a T cell subset sorted from them (not recorded which). These receptors originate from an adult woman who had mild COVID-19 (a few samples of this study predate the infection). Cell type and time point are not known.

The CDR3 loop is CASSLGDFVGYTF. The CDR3 bases are TGTGCCAGCAGCTTAGGGGACTTTGTAGGCTACACCTTC. The chain employs TRBV7-2 and TRBJ1-2; maybe TRBD1 (5 bases). The V gene's germline CDR1 is SGHTA and CDR2 FQGNSA. V gave up 1 base and J gave up 8 bases, with 11 bases separating them. CDR3 length: 13 amino acids.

The chain employs TRBV9 and TRBJ2-7; the D call may be TRBD1 or TRBD2 (5 bases each). CDR3 size: 16 residues. Germline V CDR1 and CDR2: SGDLS, YYNGEE. Between the trimmed V and J ends, which lost 4 bases and 3 bases, there was a span of 20 bases. The CDR3 DNA follows: TGTGCCAGCAGCACATCCTTTGGGGCAGGGAGCTACGAGCAGTACTTC. It translates to CASSTSFGAGSYEQYF.

J is TRBJ2-5 and V is TRBV11-2; D is ambiguous. V lost 5 bases, J lost 7 bases, and 26 bases lay in between. Germline lookup yields CDR1 SGHAT and CDR2 FQNNGV. This CDR3 has 17 residues. The CDR3 DNA sequence: TGTGCCAGCAGCACTATAGCCCAGACTTTTGCGGTAGGGACCCAGTACTTC. Translating gives CASSTIAQTFAVGTQYF.

The count of this clonotype is one. At one boundary the junction diverges from the germline segment, which might be a read error. V gene TRBV18 combines with J gene TRBJ1-2; 7 bases agree with TRBD1. In germline, CDR1 is KGHSH, CDR2 LQKENI. CDR3 length: 13 residues. In DNA form, the CDR3 reads TGTGCCAGCACACCCGGGACAGATTATGGCTACACCTTC. It translates to CASTPGTDYGYTF.

The chain uses TRBV7-9 and TRBJ1-2, with a possible D match to TRBD1 (5 bases). Germline lookup yields CDR1 SEHNR and CDR2 FQNEAQ (reference sequence). CDR3 size: 14 residues. V gave up 1 base and J gave up 4 bases, with 10 bases separating them. The CDR3 nucleotides are TGTGCCAGCAGCTTAGACCAGGGTACCTATGGCTACACCTTC. It encodes CASSLDQGTYGYTF.

The chain combines TRBV4-1 with TRBJ2-7; perhaps TRBD2 as D (5 bases). Trimming removed 1 base from V and 0 bases from J, with 16 bases in between. Germline assignment: CDR1 MGHRA and CDR2 YSYEKL. The CDR3 covers 17 residues. CDR3 nucleotide sequence: TGCGCCAGCAGCCAAGTGGGTTTGAGGGAAGGCTCCTACGAGCAGTACTTC. Translation: CASSQVGLREGSYEQYF.

This clonotype has a handful of counts. This clone may be a read error of a much larger clone one base away. The chain couples TRBV12-3 or TRBV12-4 to TRBJ2-7; no definite D call. This CDR3 contains 11 residues. Trimming left V 2 bases short and J 5 bases short, with 4 bases between. CDR3 region: CASSLNHEQYF. DNA of the CDR3: TGTGCCAGCAGTTTAAACCACGAGCAGTACTTC.

This clonotype showed up just a few times. The chain combines TRBV5-1 with TRBJ1-6, with D unclear. CDR1 is SGHRS, CDR2 YFSETQ, per germline. CDR3 length: 14 residues. V was cut by 0 bases and J by 10 bases, with 11 bases left in between. The CDR3 nucleotides are TGCGCCAGCAGCTTGGGTGACCCACGGTCACCCCTCCACTTT. Translation gives CASSLGDPRSPLHF.

V and J are TRBV6-6 and TRBJ1-3, with D maybe TRBD1 (6 bases). The CDR3 spans 14 residues. Trimming removed 2 bases from V and 3 bases from J, with 8 bases in between. CDR1 and CDR2 (germline): MNHNY, SVGAGI (reference sequence). In nucleotides, the CDR3 is TGTGCCAGCAGTTACGGGGGCGGTGGAAACACCATATATTTT. Encoded protein: CASSYGGGGNTIYF.

This clonotype occurred a few times. The chain combines TRBV12-3 or TRBV12-4 with TRBJ2-7, with 8 bases fitting TRBD1. The CDR3 extends over 16 amino acids. Trimming took 5 bases from V and 4 from J; bases not matched to a gene: 13. For the CDR3, the DNA is TGTGCCAGCAGTCCCCCTAGACAGGGGTTGACGTACGAGCAGTACTTC. The encoded protein is CASSPPRQGLTYEQYF.

This clonotype appeared a few times. This chain links TRBV7-2 with TRBJ2-1; 12 bases are shared with TRBD2. CDR1 is SGHTA, CDR2 FQGNSA, per germline. V shed 3 bases and J 7 bases; nucleotides not matched to a gene: 10. The CDR3 sequence is 17 residues long. The CDR3 region has the DNA TGTGCCAGCAGCTTGGGCCTTCTAGCGGGAGGGCGGAATGAGCAGTTCTTC. Its translation is CASSLGLLAGGRNEQFF.